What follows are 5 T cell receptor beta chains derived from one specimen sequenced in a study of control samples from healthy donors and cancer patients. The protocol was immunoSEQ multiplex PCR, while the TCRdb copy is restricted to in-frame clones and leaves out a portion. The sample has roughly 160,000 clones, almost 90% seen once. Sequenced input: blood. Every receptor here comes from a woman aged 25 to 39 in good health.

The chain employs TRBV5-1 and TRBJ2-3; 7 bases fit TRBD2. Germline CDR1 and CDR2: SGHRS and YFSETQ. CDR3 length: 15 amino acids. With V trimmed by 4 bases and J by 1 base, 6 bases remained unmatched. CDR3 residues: CASSAGAGGTDTQYF. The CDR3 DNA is TGCGCCAGCAGCGCCGGGGCGGGGGGCACAGATACGCAGTATTTT.

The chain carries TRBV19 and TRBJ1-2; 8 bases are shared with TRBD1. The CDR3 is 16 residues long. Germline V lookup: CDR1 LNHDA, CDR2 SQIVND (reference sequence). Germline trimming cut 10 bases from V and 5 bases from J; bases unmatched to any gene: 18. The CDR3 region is CATTTRGGTGLYGYTF. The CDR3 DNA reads TGTGCCACCACAACCCGCGGCGGGACAGGCTTGTATGGCTACACCTTC.

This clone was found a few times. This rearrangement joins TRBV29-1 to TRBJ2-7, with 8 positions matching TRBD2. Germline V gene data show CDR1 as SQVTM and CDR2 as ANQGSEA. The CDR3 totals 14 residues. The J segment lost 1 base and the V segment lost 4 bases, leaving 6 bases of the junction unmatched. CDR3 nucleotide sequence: TGCAGCGTTGGGGCGGGAGGTCCATCCTACGAGCAGTACTTC. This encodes CSVGAGGPSYEQYF.

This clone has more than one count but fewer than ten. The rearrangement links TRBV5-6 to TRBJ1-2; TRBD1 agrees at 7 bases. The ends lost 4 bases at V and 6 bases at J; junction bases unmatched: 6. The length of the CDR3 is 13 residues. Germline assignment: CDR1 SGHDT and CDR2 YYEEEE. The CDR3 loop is CASSPRRGNGYTF. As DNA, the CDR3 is TGTGCCAGCAGCCCGCGCAGGGGGAATGGCTACACCTTC.

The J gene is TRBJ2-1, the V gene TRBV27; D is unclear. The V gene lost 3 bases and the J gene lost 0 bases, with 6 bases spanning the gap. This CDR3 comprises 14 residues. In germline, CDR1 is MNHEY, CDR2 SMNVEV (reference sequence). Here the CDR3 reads CASSFAASYNEQFF. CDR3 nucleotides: TGTGCCAGCAGTTTTGCGGCCTCCTACAATGAGCAGTTCTTC.